The 28 T cell receptor beta chains reported below all come from one sample, sequenced in a study of cytomegalovirus exposure and HLA in healthy donors. PCR involved 60 Vbeta and 13 Jbeta primers. Assay: immunoSEQ multiplex PCR; the TCRdb copy retains only in-frame clones and omits some. The sample holds 200,000 or so clones, approximately 88% seen once. The source material was PBMCs. Receptors originate from a boy aged 2 to 10 in good health and CMV-seronegative.

The sample holds one count of this clone. The chain is built from TRBV6-6 and TRBJ1-2; D perhaps matches TRBD1 (6 bases). The CDR3 covers 15 residues. The V and J ends lost 5 bases and 4 bases respectively, with 17 bases between them. The V gene's germline CDR1 is MNHNY and CDR2 SVGAGI (reference sequence). The CDR3 loop is CASSPVGGAGYGYTF. The CDR3 nucleotides read TGTGCCAGCAGTCCCGTAGGGGGGGCGGGCTATGGCTACACCTTC.

As for this clone: A junction end diverges from the germline sequence, so it may reflect a read error. The chain is built from TRBV7-7 and TRBJ2-1, with a weak D call TRBD1 (7 bases). Germline-derived CDR1 and CDR2 are SSHAT and FNYEAQ (reference sequence). The CDR3 has 14 amino acids. The CDR3 coding sequence is TGTGCTAGCAGCCCGCGGGACAGCTACAATGAGCAGTTCTTC. Amino acid sequence: CASSPRDSYNEQFF.

This chain's CDR3 is CASSPTGTEIYEQYF. The CDR3 coding sequence is TGTGCCAGCAGCCCTACCGGGACAGAGATCTACGAGCAGTACTTC. The chain recombines TRBV5-5 with TRBJ2-7, with 7 bases aligning to TRBD1. Germline assignment: CDR1 SGHKS and CDR2 YYEKEE (reference sequence). Unmatched junction bases numbered 10, after V lost 4 bases and J lost 3 bases. The CDR3 covers 15 residues.

This clone was found a few times. The V call is TRBV4-2, the J call TRBJ2-7, with 9 bases lining up with TRBD2. J gave up 1 base and V 1 base, and 2 bases lay outside the gene matches. The germline gives CDR1 LGHNA, CDR2 YNFKEQ. There are 15 residues in the CDR3. CDR3 nucleotides: TGTGCCAGCAGCCAAGGGGCGGGAGGGTCCTACGAGCAGTACTTC. Protein: CASSQGAGGSYEQYF.

The chain employs TRBV21-1 and TRBJ1-6; the table calls TRBD1, which could not be checked here. TRBV21-1 is given as a pseudogene. This CDR3 has 18 residues. CDR3 in DNA: TGTGCCAGCAGCAAAGGGGCAGGGGGACCGGCCGATAATTCACCCCTCCACTTT. Its translation is CASSKGAGGPADNSPLHF.

The rearrangement joins TRBV7-6 to TRBJ2-7, with 8 bases that match TRBD1. Germline values: CDR1 SGHVS, CDR2 FNYEAQ. The CDR3 runs 15 residues. V was clipped by 1 base and J by 3 bases; unmatched bases: 5. CDR3 sequence: CASSLGGDRGYEQYF. In DNA, the CDR3 is TGTGCCAGCAGCTTAGGGGGAGACAGGGGCTACGAGCAGTACTTC.

The chain carries TRBV4-1 and TRBJ2-5, with 10 nucleotides matching TRBD1. The better agreement between TRBJ2-7 and the DNA end casts doubt on the J call. This CDR3 contains 14 residues. CDR1 and CDR2 from the germline V gene are MGHRA and YSYEKL. Here the CDR3 DNA reads TGCGCCAGCAGCTATGGGACAGGGGCCTACGAGCAGTACTTC. As protein: CASSYGTGAYEQYF.

The chain employs TRBV5-6 and TRBJ2-1, with D possibly TRBD1 on 5 matching bases. The CDR3 contains 16 residues. The germline V gene encodes CDR1 SGHDT and CDR2 YYEEEE. V was cut by 4 bases and J by 3 bases, with 17 bases left in between. The chain's CDR3 is CASSGPRQGGYNEQFF. CDR3 coding DNA: TGTGCCAGCAGCGGCCCTCGGCAGGGTGGCTACAATGAGCAGTTCTTC.

In this sample, this clone turned up once. The chain uses TRBV6-5 and TRBJ2-7, with D tentatively TRBD1 (6 bases). V dropped 6 bases and J dropped 3 bases, with 18 bases sitting between them. The CDR3 runs 15 residues. Per germline, CDR1 MNHEY and CDR2 SVGAGI. The CDR3 bases are TGTGCCAGCAGGCCTACAGGGAACGACCACTACGAGCAGTACTTC. Amino acid sequence: CASRPTGNDHYEQYF.

This clone was found once. This sequence joins TRBV19 and TRBJ2-1, with TRBD2 matching over 7 bases. V lost 6 bases, J lost 6 bases, and 8 bases stayed unmatched. The V gene's germline CDR1 is LNHDA and CDR2 SQIVND (reference sequence). The CDR3 runs to 14 residues. CDR3 loop: CASSMGWGGNEQFF. CDR3 bases: TGTGCCAGTAGCATGGGGTGGGGGGGCAATGAGCAGTTCTTC.

The chain joins TRBV27 to TRBJ2-5, with D perhaps TRBD1 (5 bases). CDR3 length: 14 residues. Looked up from germline, CDR1 is MNHEY and CDR2 is SMNVEV (reference sequence). Trimming removed 4 bases from V and 0 bases from J, with 9 bases in between. CDR3 protein: CASSSRVNQETQYF. The DNA for the CDR3 is TGTGCCAGCAGTTCCAGGGTAAACCAAGAGACCCAGTACTTC.

The V call is TRBV10-2, the J call TRBJ2-2; no clear D. This CDR3 is 14 amino acids long. Germline V gives CDR1 WSHSY, CDR2 SAAADI. V was clipped by 5 bases and J by 6 bases, with 13 bases between them. CDR3 bases: TGCGCCAGCAGTCTCTCTTTCTCGGCCGGGGAGCTGTTTTTT. Its translation is CASSLSFSAGELFF.

Concerning this clone itself: This CDR3 is also generated by other DNA sequences in the sample. The V call is TRBV15, the J call TRBJ1-5; tentative D call: TRBD1 (5 bases). The CDR3 loop spans 14 amino acids. The V gene lost 0 bases and the J gene lost 7 bases, with 10 bases spanning the gap. From germline, CDR1 is LNHNV and CDR2 YYDKDF (reference sequence). Here the CDR3 reads CATSRDRGNQPQHF. The CDR3 nucleotides are TGTGCCACCAGCAGAGATCGGGGGAACCAGCCCCAGCATTTT.

In its sample, this clone was seen once. The V gene is TRBV2, the J gene TRBJ1-2; 7 bases align to TRBD1. Per the germline V gene, CDR1 is SNHLY and CDR2 is FYNNEI. V shed 5 bases, J shed 5 bases, and the junction held 8 bases outside the gene matches. CDR3 length: 14 residues. This CDR3 is CASSPGGLAYGYTF. In nucleotides, the CDR3 is TGTGCCAGCAGTCCAGGGGGGCTAGCTTATGGCTACACCTTC. Complete variable domain (other parts from reference TRBV2 and TRBJ1-2): EPEVTQTPSHQVTQMGQEVILRCVPISNHLYFYWYRQILGQKVEFLVSFYNNEISEKSEIFDDQFSVERPDGSNFTLKIRSTKLEDSAMYFCASSPGGLAYGYTFGSGTRLTVV.

This sequence joins TRBV15 and TRBJ1-5, with 7 bases identical to TRBD1. CDR3 size: 14 residues. The J segment lost 0 bases and the V segment lost 11 bases, leaving 7 bases of the junction unmatched. Germline-derived CDR1 and CDR2 are LNHNV and YYDKDF (reference sequence). CDR3 bases: TGTGCCTCAGGGGGTAAATATAGCAATCAGCCCCAGCATTTT. Its translation is CASGGKYSNQPQHF.

V is TRBV30 and J is TRBJ2-7, with 10 bases identical to TRBD2. This CDR3 is built from 13 residues. CDR1 is GTSNPN and CDR2 is SVGIG in the germline V gene (reference sequence). J gave up 4 bases and V 3 bases, and 3 bases lay outside the gene matches. The chain's CDR3 is CAWRDSGGYEQYF. Written as DNA, the CDR3 is TGTGCCTGGAGAGATAGCGGGGGGTACGAGCAGTACTTC.

V usage is TRBV5-1 and J usage is TRBJ1-5; TRBD1 is a possible D gene (5 bases). The CDR3 contains 16 residues. Germline assignment: CDR1 SGHRS and CDR2 YFSETQ. The V end lost 0 bases, the J end lost 2 bases, and 12 bases lay between the germline ends. CDR3 amino acids: CASSLDGAQGNQPQHF. CDR3 coding DNA: TGCGCCAGCAGCTTGGATGGGGCCCAAGGCAATCAGCCCCAGCATTTT.

The chain joins TRBV5-6 to TRBJ2-7; D is perhaps TRBD1 (7 bases). The CDR3 length is 15 residues. Germline loops: CDR1 SGHDT, CDR2 YYEEEE. Trimming took off 4 bases at V and 0 bases at J, with 14 bases between the two ends. CDR3 nucleotides: TGTGCCAGCAGCCTCTCGGGGGACAGCTCCTACGAGCAGTACTTC. It specifies CASSLSGDSSYEQYF. Supplemented by reference TRBV5-6 and TRBJ2-7, the full variable domain reads DAGVTQSPTHLIKTRGQQVTLRCSPKSGHDTVSWYQQALGQGPQFIFQYYEEEERQRGNFPDRFSGHQFPNYSSELNVNALLLGDSALYLCASSLSGDSSYEQYFGPGTRLTVT.

This clone has a handful of counts. The gene calls are TRBV6-4 and TRBJ1-5; D unresolved. CDR3 length equals 13 residues. Trimming took off 10 bases at V and 5 bases at J, with 15 bases between the two ends. Per the germline V gene, CDR1 is MRHNA and CDR2 is SNTAGT. The CDR3, as DNA: TGTGCCACACTGTATGGGCCCGATCAGCCCCAGCATTTT. Its translation: CATLYGPDQPQHF.

This chain connects TRBV4-1 to TRBJ1-3; 7 nucleotides align to TRBD1. This CDR3 is 16 amino acids long. Germline trimming cut 5 bases from V and 0 bases from J; bases unmatched to any gene: 7. From germline, CDR1 is MGHRA and CDR2 YSYEKL. The CDR3 here is CASSVDRQGSGNTIYF. DNA of the CDR3: TGCGCCAGCAGCGTAGACCGACAGGGCTCTGGAAACACCATATATTTT.

The chain recombines TRBV7-6 with TRBJ2-5; D perhaps matches TRBD2 (6 bases). The V end lost 3 bases, the J end lost 0 bases, and 8 bases lay between the germline ends. CDR1 is SGHVS, CDR2 FNYEAQ, per germline. CDR3 length: 14 residues. The DNA for the CDR3 is TGTGCCAGCAGCTTGTGGAGGGACCAAGAGACCCAGTACTTC. This translates into CASSLWRDQETQYF.

In regard to this clone: Sequence at one end of the junction differs from germline and may be a read error. V is TRBV7-9 and J is TRBJ2-7; 7 bases line up with TRBD1. Germline CDR1 SEHNR, CDR2 FQNEAQ (reference sequence). The CDR3 loop spans 16 amino acids. The CDR3 loop is CSSSTNRDSQSYEQYF. CDR3 coding DNA: TGTTCCAGCAGCACCAACCGGGACAGTCAATCCTACGAGCAGTACTTC.

The chain uses TRBV5-8 and TRBJ1-1, with 7 bases identical to TRBD1. Germline CDR1 reads SGHTS; CDR2 reads YDEGEE. The CDR3 length is 14 residues. Germline trimming cut 2 bases from V and 4 bases from J; bases unmatched to any gene: 5. In nucleotides, the CDR3 is TGTGCCAGCAGCTTAGAGGGGGCGACCACTGAAGCTTTCTTT. This gives the protein CASSLEGATTEAFF.

This clone was picked up a small number of times. This chain uses TRBV4-2 with TRBJ1-1; D is possibly TRBD1 (5 bases). The CDR3 spans 14 residues. Trimming left V 0 bases short and J 0 bases short, with 5 bases between. Germline V CDR1 and CDR2: LGHNA, YNFKEQ. The CDR3 sequence is CASSQEQVNTEAFF. The CDR3, as DNA: TGTGCCAGCAGCCAAGAACAGGTGAACACTGAAGCTTTCTTT.

The chain employs TRBV5-1 and TRBJ1-2; D is undetermined. The V gene's germline CDR1 is SGHRS and CDR2 YFSETQ. Trimming removed 0 bases from V and 2 bases from J, with 11 bases in between. CDR3 length equals 15 residues. CDR3 in amino acids: CASSLASNSNYGYTF. The CDR3 bases are TGCGCCAGCAGCTTGGCCTCTAACTCGAACTATGGCTACACCTTC.

This chain links TRBV5-3 with TRBJ1-1; D is unclear. TRBV5-3 is given ORF status, its function remaining uncertain. This CDR3 is 16 amino acids long. Trimming pared 0 bases from V and 4 bases from J, leaving 16 bases between. CDR3 DNA: TGTGCCAGAAGCTTGGATAATCGTGTGATCGGCACTGAAGCTTTCTTT. As protein: CARSLDNRVIGTEAFF.

V gene TRBV18 combines with J gene TRBJ1-5, with TRBD1 identical over 9 bases. Looked up from germline, CDR1 is KGHSH and CDR2 is LQKENI. This CDR3 has 14 amino acids. Trimming at V came to 4 bases and at J to 4 bases, leaving 2 bases not matched to a gene. DNA of the CDR3: TGTGCCAGCTCACGCGGGACAGGGAATCAGCCCCAGCATTTT. Its translation: CASSRGTGNQPQHF.

The rearrangement uses TRBV5-1 and TRBJ2-1, with 10 bases fitting TRBD2. With 2 bases clipped from V and 8 bases from J, the junction kept 10 bases outside the gene matches. This CDR3 contains 16 residues. The germline CDR1 and CDR2 sequences are SGHRS and YFSETQ. For the CDR3, the DNA is TGCGCCAGCAGCTTTGGGGGGTCTAGCGGGAGCGATGAGCAGTTCTTC. The encoded protein is CASSFGGSSGSDEQFF.